This T cell receptor (beta chain) was sequenced for a study of regulatory T cells in long-lasting Graves disease (dated by TCRdb to the early 2020s). For context, the study as a whole: Persistent Graves' disease was defined as antithyroid drug treatment for over 5 years with persistently positive TSH receptor autoantibodies. Persistent Graves' disease patients were compared with newly diagnosed Graves' disease patients by peripheral blood TCR sequencing and RNA sequencing. The study was registered as a clinical trial and conducted in China. TCR sequencing covered 13 persistent and some 20 newly diagnosed Graves' disease patients, 33 samples in total. In the clinical cohort, patients with persistent Graves' disease had used antithyroid drugs for an average of about 9.3 years. What the research found in general, with its limitations: Preferential use of TRBV28, TRBJ1-2 and TRBJ2-5 was observed in persistent disease, whereas TRBV20-1 and TRBJ2-1 were favored in newly diagnosed disease. Peripheral blood alone was examined, since thyroid tissue, which constituted the primary lesion, could not be accessed. Lower TCR Shannon entropy and fewer highly expanded clones were observed in persistent Graves' disease patients than in newly diagnosed patients, which suggested clonal expansion. The authors acknowledged the small sample size as a limitation that may reduce accuracy. Only the TCR beta chain was sequenced and analyzed. A larger number of public clonotypes was shared among persistent patients (more than 2,500) than among newly diagnosed patients (roughly 930).

The CDR3 starts with the cysteine, ends with the phenylalanine, and has 13 residues. Only CDR3 DNA remains: 39 bases, in frame from the first base. Based on the germline V gene (reference sequence), the CDR1 and CDR2 sequences are SEHNR and FQNEAQ. V is reduced by 5 bases and J by 5 bases, leaving a spacing of 12 bases between them. Concerning this clonotype: Its cognate antigen has yet to be identified. No qualities accompany the bases; no much larger clone lies one base away.

The time point label, read with the paper, signifies: persistent/refractory GD, antithyroid drugs over 5 years with positive TRAb. For both TCR sequencing and RNA sequencing, RNA was extracted from PBMCs in TRIzol. The diagnosis of Graves' disease was made according to American Thyroid Association guidelines. Patients for the study were recruited at an endocrinology department in Xi'an, China. Each patient gave about 10 milliliters of peripheral blood, collected in an EDTA anticoagulant tube. PBMCs were isolated by Ficoll Paque Plus density gradient separation without further T cell sorting. An Agilent 2100 Bioanalyzer and agarose gel were used to check RNA quality, while a NanoDrop 2000 measured RNA concentration. Library creation used multiplex PCR. For sequencing, an Illumina HiSeq 4000 was employed. TCR beta libraries were built with iRepertoire HTBI primers and Arm-PCR amplification of CDR3 regions. PCR products were gel purified before sequencing. In the original analysis: Gene usage analysis of CDR3 amino acid clonotypes relied on the roughly 60 TRBV and around 14 TRBJ segments identified across samples. COPE and FqMerger were used to merge filtered high-quality paired reads into contigs. BLAST was used to align contigs to the IMGT TRBV, TRBD and TRBJ reference genes, and CDR3 was defined following IMGT. Highly expanded clones were defined as clonotypes with a frequency above 0.1%. Repertoire diversity was measured by Shannon entropy, and V-J evenness by the Gini coefficient. A clonotype found in more than one individual was treated as public. Using fastp trimming at Q25 and MiXCR clonotype assembly, TCRdb reanalyzed the public sequencing data and kept in-frame beta chains. Rows are unified per CDR3 protein, each entry keeping the most common DNA and genes. For this entry, the V and J calls and clone size follow TCRdb and not the study's own pipeline. The sample profile shows fewer than 450,000 distinct CDR3 sequences; about 25% of them were found once. The ten largest make up about a quarter of the sample.

This specimen consisted of peripheral blood mononuclear cells (PBMCs), obtained when the disease was refractory, from a patient treated with antithyroid drugs. The chain employs TRBV7-9 and TRBJ1-2, and TRBD1 may be the D gene, going by 5 matching bases. The clonotype comes from a female donor with Graves disease. The nucleotide sequence reads as follows: TGTGCCAGCAGCCCCGACGGGGGGTATGGCTACACCTTC. Its translation is CASSPDGGYGYTF.